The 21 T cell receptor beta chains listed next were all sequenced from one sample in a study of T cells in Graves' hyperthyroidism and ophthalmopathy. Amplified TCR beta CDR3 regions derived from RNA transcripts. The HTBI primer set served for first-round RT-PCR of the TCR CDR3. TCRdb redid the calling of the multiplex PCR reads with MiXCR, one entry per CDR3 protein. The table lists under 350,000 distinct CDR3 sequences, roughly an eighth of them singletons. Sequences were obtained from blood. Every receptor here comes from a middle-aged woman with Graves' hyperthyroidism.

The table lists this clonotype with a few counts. DNA of the CDR3: TGCAGTGCTGACGAAAGGTGGAATTCCTACAATGAGCAGTTCTTC. Its translation: CSADERWNSYNEQFF. J is TRBJ2-1 and V is TRBV20-1, with unresolved D. V lost 5 bases to trimming and J lost 1 base, with 15 bases between them. Germline V CDR1 and CDR2: DFQATT, SNEGSKA (reference sequence). The CDR3 has 15 amino acids.

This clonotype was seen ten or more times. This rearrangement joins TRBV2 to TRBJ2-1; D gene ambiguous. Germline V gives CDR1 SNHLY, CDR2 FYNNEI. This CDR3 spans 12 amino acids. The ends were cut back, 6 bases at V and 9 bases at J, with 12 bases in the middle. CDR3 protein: CASSFPVGEQFF. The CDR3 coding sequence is TGTGCCAGCAGCTTCCCGGTAGGTGAGCAGTTCTTC.

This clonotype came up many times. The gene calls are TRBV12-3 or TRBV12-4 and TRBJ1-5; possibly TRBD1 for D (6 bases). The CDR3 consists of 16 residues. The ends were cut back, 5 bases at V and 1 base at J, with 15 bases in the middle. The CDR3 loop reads CASSPIGGDSNQPQHF. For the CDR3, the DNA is TGTGCCAGCAGTCCTATAGGGGGGGACAGCAATCAGCCCCAGCATTTT.

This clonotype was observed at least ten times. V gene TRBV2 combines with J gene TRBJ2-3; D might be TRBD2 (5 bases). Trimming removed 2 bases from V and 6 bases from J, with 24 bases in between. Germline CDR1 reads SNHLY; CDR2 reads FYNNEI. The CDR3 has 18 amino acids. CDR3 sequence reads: CASSERPRGGPTGDTQYF. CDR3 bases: TGTGCCAGCAGTGAACGCCCACGAGGCGGGCCAACTGGGGATACGCAGTATTTT.

CDR3 bases: TGTGCCAGCACGGGACTAGCGGGCGCAGATACGCAGTATTTT. It yields the protein CASTGLAGADTQYF. The V and J genes are TRBV12-3 or TRBV12-4 and TRBJ2-3, with 12 nucleotides matching TRBD2. This CDR3 spans 14 amino acids. The ends lost 7 bases at V and 4 bases at J; junction bases unmatched: 3.

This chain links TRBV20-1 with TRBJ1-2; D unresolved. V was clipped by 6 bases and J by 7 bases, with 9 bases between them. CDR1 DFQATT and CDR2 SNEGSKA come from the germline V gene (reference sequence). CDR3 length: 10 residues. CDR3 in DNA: TGCAGTGCGAGTGAGGGTGGCTACACCTTC. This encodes CSASEGGYTF.

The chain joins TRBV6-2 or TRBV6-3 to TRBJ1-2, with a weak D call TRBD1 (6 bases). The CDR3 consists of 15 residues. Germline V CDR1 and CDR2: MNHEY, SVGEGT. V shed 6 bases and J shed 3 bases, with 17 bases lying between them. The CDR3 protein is CASRTRGGQDYGYTF. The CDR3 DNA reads TGTGCCAGCAGAACGAGAGGGGGACAAGACTATGGCTACACCTTC.

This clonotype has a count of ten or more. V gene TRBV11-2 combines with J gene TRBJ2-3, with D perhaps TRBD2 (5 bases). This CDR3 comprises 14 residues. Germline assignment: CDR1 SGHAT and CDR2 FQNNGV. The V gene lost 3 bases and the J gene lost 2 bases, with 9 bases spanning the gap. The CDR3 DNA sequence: TGTGCCAGCAGCTTCAGACTACACACAGATACGCAGTATTTT. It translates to CASSFRLHTDTQYF.

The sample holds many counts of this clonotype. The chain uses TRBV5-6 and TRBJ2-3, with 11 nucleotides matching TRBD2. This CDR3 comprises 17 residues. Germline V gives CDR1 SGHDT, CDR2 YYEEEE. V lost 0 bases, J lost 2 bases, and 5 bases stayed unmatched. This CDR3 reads CASSLDGTSGFTDTQYF. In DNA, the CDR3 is TGTGCCAGCAGCTTGGACGGGACTAGCGGATTCACAGATACGCAGTATTTT.

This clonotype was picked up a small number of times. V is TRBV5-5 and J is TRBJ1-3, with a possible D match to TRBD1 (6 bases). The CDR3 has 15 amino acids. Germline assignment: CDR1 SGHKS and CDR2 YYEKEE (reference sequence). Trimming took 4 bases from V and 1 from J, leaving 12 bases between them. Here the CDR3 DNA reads TGTGCCAGCAGCCGTGGGGGGCAGTCTGGAAACACCATATATTTT. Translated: CASSRGGQSGNTIYF.

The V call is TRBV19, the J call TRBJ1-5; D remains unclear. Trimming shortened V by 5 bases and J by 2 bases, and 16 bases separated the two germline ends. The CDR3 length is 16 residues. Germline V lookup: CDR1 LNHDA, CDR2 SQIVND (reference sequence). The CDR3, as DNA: TGTGCCAGTAGTCGGCGATCGAGGGAAGGCAATCAGCCCCAGCATTTT. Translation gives CASSRRSREGNQPQHF.

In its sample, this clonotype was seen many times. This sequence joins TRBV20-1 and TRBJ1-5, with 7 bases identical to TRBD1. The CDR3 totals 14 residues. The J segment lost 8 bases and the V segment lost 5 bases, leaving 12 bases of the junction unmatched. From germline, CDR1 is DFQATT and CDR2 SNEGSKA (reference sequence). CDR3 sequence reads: CSASGTDLGKPQHF. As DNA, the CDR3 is TGCAGTGCTTCGGGGACAGACTTGGGGAAGCCCCAGCATTTT.

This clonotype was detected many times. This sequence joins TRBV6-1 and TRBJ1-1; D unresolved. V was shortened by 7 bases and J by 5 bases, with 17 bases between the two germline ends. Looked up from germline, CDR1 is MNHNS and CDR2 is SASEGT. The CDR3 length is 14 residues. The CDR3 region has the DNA TGTGCCAGCAAAACCGGGTTCCTTCAAACTGAAGCTTTCTTT. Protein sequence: CASKTGFLQTEAFF.

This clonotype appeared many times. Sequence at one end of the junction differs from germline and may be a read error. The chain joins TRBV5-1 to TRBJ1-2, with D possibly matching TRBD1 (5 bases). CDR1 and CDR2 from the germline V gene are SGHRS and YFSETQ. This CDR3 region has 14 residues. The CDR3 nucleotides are TGTGCCAGCAGCTTGGGGACCGTTAACTATGGCTACACCTTC. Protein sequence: CASSLGTVNYGYTF.

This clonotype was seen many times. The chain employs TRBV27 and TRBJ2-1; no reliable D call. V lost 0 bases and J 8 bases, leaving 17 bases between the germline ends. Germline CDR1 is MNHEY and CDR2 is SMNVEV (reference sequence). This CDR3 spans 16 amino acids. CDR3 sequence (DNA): TGTGCCAGCAGTTTATCGGAAGCAGGCGTAGGGCATGAGCAGTTCTTC. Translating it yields CASSLSEAGVGHEQFF.

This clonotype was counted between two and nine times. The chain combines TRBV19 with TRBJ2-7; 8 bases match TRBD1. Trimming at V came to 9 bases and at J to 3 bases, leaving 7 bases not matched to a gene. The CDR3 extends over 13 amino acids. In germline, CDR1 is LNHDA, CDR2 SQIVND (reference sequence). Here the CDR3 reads CASAYGQGYEQYF. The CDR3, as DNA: TGTGCCAGCGCCTACGGACAGGGCTACGAGCAGTACTTC. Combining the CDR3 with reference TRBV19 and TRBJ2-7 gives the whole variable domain DGGITQSPKYLFRKEGQNVTLSCEQNLNHDAMYWYRQDPGQGLRLIYYSQIVNDFQKGDIAEGYSVSREKKESFPLTVTSAQKNPTAFYLCASAYGQGYEQYFGPGTRLTVT.

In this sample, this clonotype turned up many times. DNA for the CDR3: TGTGCCAGCAGTTCGGGGCAGACCCTGGGAACTGAAGCTTTCTTT. Residues: CASSSGQTLGTEAFF. The chain recombines TRBV27 with TRBJ1-1; a weak D match, TRBD1 (5 bases). Germline values: CDR1 MNHEY, CDR2 SMNVEV (reference sequence). V lost 4 bases and J 5 bases, leaving 17 bases between the germline ends. This CDR3 is 15 amino acids long.

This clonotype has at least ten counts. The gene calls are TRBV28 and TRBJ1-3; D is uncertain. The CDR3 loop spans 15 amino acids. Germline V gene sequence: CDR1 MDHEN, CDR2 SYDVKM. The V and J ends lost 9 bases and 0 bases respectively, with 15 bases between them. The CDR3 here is CASYERGHSGNTIYF. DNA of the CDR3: TGTGCCAGTTATGAACGGGGTCACTCTGGAAACACCATATATTTT.

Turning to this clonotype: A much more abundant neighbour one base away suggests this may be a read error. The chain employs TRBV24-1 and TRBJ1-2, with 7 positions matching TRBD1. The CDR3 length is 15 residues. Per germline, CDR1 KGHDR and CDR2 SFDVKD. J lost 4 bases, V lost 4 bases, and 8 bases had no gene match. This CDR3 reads CATSDAGTASYGYTF. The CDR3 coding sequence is TGTGCCACCAGTGACGCTGGGACAGCTAGCTATGGCTACACCTTC.

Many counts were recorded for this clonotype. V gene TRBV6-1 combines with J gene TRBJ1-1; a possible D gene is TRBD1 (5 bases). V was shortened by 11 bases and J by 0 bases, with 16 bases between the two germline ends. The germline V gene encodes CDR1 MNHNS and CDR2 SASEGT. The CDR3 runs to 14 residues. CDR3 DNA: TGTGCCTCGCTACTAGACAGCTTGAACACTGAAGCTTTCTTT. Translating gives CASLLDSLNTEAFF.

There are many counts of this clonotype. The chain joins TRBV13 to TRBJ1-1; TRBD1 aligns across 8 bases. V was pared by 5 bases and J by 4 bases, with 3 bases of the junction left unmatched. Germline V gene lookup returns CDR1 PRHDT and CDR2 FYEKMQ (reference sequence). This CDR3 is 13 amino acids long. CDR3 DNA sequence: TGTGCCAGCAGCCCCACAGGGGGCACTGAAGCTTTCTTT. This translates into CASSPTGGTEAFF.